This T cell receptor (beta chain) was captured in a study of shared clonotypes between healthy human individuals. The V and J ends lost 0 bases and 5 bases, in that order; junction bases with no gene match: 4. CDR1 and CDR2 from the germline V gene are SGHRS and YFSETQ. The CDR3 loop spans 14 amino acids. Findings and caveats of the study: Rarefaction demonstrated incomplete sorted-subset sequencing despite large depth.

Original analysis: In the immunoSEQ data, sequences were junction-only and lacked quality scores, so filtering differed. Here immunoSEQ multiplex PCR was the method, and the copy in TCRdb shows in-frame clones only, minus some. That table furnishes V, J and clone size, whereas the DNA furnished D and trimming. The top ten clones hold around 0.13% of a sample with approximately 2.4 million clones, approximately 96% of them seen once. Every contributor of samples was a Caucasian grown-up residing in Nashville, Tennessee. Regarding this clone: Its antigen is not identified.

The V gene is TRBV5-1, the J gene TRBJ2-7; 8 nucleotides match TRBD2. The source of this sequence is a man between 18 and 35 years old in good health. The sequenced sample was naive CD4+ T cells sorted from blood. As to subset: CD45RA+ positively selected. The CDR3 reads CASSLGLATNEQYF. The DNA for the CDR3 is TGCGCCAGCAGCTTGGGACTAGCGACGAACGAGCAGTACTTC.